Presented here are 17 T cell receptor beta chains from one specimen sequenced in a study of cytomegalovirus exposure and HLA in healthy donors. PCR used 60 Vbeta primers and 13 Jbeta primers. Sequencing was performed with immunoSEQ multiplex PCR; in TCRdb, only in-frame clones are kept and a portion is missing. The data include 45,000 to 60,000 clones; the top ten clones carry roughly 7.1%. Input material: PBMCs. The receptors shown here come from a woman aged 40-49 years in good health and CMV-seronegative.

Of note for this clone: Within the sample, other DNA sequences also encode this same CDR3. The chain is built from TRBV6-5 and TRBJ1-1, with a possible D match to TRBD1 (5 bases). Germline-derived CDR1 and CDR2 are MNHEY and SVGAGI. The CDR3 sequence is 10 residues long. This CDR3 reads CASGGGEAFF. The CDR3 nucleotides read TGTGCAAGCGGGGGGGGTGAAGCTTTCTTT.

The chain combines TRBV19 with TRBJ2-1, with TRBD2 matching 9 bases. The CDR3 covers 16 residues. CDR1 is LNHDA, CDR2 SQIVND, per germline (reference sequence). V lost 3 bases and J lost 5; bases outside the gene matches: 8. CDR3 amino acids: CASSIWGLAVDNEQFF. The CDR3 DNA reads as TGTGCCAGTAGTATTTGGGGACTAGCAGTCGACAATGAGCAGTTCTTC.

The genes are TRBV5-1 and TRBJ2-7; D may be TRBD2 (6 bases). The CDR3 contains 13 residues. The V gene lost 4 bases and the J gene lost 0 bases, with 8 bases spanning the gap. Germline lookup yields CDR1 SGHRS and CDR2 YFSETQ. DNA for the CDR3: TGCGCCAGCAGCCTGGACTACTCCTACGAGCAGTACTTC. Amino acids: CASSLDYSYEQYF.

This chain connects TRBV7-9 to TRBJ1-1; D is uncertain. Trimming took 4 bases from V and 1 from J, leaving 10 bases between them. CDR3 size: 14 residues. CDR1 SEHNR and CDR2 FQNEAQ come from the germline V gene (reference sequence). The CDR3 nucleotides are TGTGCCAGCAGCTCCACTTCAGGGAACACTGAAGCTTTCTTT. Its protein product is CASSSTSGNTEAFF.

This rearrangement joins TRBV19 to TRBJ2-7, with TRBD1 as a possible D gene (6 bases). Deletions cut 10 bases from V and 4 bases from J, with 11 bases between. The germline CDR1 and CDR2 sequences are LNHDA and SQIVND (reference sequence). The CDR3 loop spans 11 amino acids. The CDR3 sequence is CATTDRYEQYF. CDR3 in DNA: TGTGCCACTACGGACAGATACGAGCAGTACTTC.

This clone is classed as medium-sized by frequency. CDR3 region: CASSRKTGGGTDTQYF. The DNA for the CDR3 is TGTGCCAGCAGCCGCAAAACAGGGGGGGGCACAGATACGCAGTATTTT. J is TRBJ2-3 and V is TRBV5-4; D perhaps matches TRBD1 (8 bases). This CDR3 comprises 16 residues. In germline, CDR1 is SGHNT, CDR2 YYREEE (reference sequence). V was cut by 4 bases and J by 1 base, with 16 bases left in between.

This chain joins TRBV28 and TRBJ1-5; D call uncertain. The germline V gene has CDR1 MDHEN and CDR2 SYDVKM. V dropped 2 bases and J dropped 1 base, with 15 bases sitting between them. There are 17 residues in the CDR3. The DNA of the CDR3 is TGTGCCAGCAGTTTACGGGCCACGGGGAGAAGCAATCAGCCCCAGCATTTT. The encoded protein is CASSLRATGRSNQPQHF.

The J gene is TRBJ1-3, the V gene TRBV18; D is undetermined. The germline CDR1 and CDR2 sequences are KGHSH and LQKENI. Trimming pared 2 bases from V and 0 bases from J, leaving 17 bases between. The CDR3 loop spans 18 amino acids. As DNA, the CDR3 is TGTGCCAGCTCACCATCCCTTTTACCGGGGTCCTCTGGAAACACCATATATTTT. Protein product: CASSPSLLPGSSGNTIYF.

The rearrangement uses TRBV7-2 and TRBJ2-5; 8 bases are a match to TRBD2. Germline CDR1 reads SGHTA; CDR2 reads FQGNSA. V gave up 2 bases and J gave up 1 base; unmatched junction bases: 3. The CDR3 runs 15 residues. CDR3 coding DNA: TGTGCCAGCAGCTTAACTAGCGGAGCCCAAGAGACCCAGTACTTC. Its translation: CASSLTSGAQETQYF. Filled out from reference TRBV7-2 and TRBJ2-5, the complete variable domain reads GAGVSQSPSNKVTEKGKDVELRCDPISGHTALYWYRQSLGQGLEFLIYFQGNSAPDKSGLPSDRFSAERTGGSVSTLTIQRTQQEDSAVYLCASSLTSGAQETQYFGPGTRLLVL.

V gene TRBV6-6 combines with J gene TRBJ1-2, with a possible D match to TRBD1 (6 bases). The CDR3 covers 13 residues. Deletions cut 3 bases from V and 8 bases from J, with 13 bases between. Germline V CDR1 and CDR2: MNHNY, SVGAGI (reference sequence). This chain's CDR3 is CASSYTGSQGYTF. The CDR3 DNA follows: TGTGCCAGCAGTTATACAGGGTCGCAAGGCTACACCTTC.

The chain couples TRBV15 to TRBJ2-3; no firm D call. CDR3 length: 14 residues. The V end lost 0 bases, the J end lost 4 bases, and 8 bases lay between the germline ends. CDR1 LNHNV and CDR2 YYDKDF come from the germline V gene (reference sequence). The CDR3 sequence is CATSRDFTADTQYF. The CDR3 DNA sequence: TGTGCCACCAGCAGAGATTTCACGGCAGATACGCAGTATTTT.

The rearrangement joins TRBV30 to TRBJ1-1, with 11 bases lining up with TRBD1. V gave up 2 bases and J gave up 4 bases; unmatched junction bases: 15. This CDR3 spans 18 amino acids. Germline-derived CDR1 and CDR2 are GTSNPN and SVGIG (reference sequence). This chain's CDR3 is CAWSPKGTGGGLGTEAFF. The CDR3 DNA reads TGTGCCTGGAGTCCCAAGGGGACAGGGGGTGGATTGGGCACTGAAGCTTTCTTT.

The chain carries TRBV4-2 and TRBJ1-5; a possible D gene is TRBD1 (6 bases). Trimming took 0 bases from V and 7 from J, leaving 13 bases between them. Germline CDR1 reads LGHNA; CDR2 reads YNFKEQ. The CDR3 is made up of 15 amino acids. The CDR3 loop is CASSQDNRVGQPQHF. CDR3 sequence (DNA): TGTGCCAGCAGCCAAGATAACAGGGTAGGCCAGCCCCAGCATTTT.

The chain recombines TRBV18 with TRBJ1-2; 8 bases are shared with TRBD1. V lost 2 bases and J lost 2; bases outside the gene matches: 7. CDR3 length: 16 residues. Germline V lookup: CDR1 KGHSH, CDR2 LQKENI. The chain's CDR3 is CASSPDTGGLNYGYTF. The CDR3 DNA sequence: TGTGCCAGCTCACCAGACACAGGGGGTCTCAACTATGGCTACACCTTC.

This chain uses TRBV6-5 with TRBJ1-2; D is unresolved. CDR3 length: 14 amino acids. The germline gives CDR1 MNHEY, CDR2 SVGAGI. Deletions cut 7 bases from V and 4 bases from J, with 16 bases between. CDR3 DNA sequence: TGTGCCAGCATTGACAACCAGGCGACCTATGGCTACACCTTC. Its protein is CASIDNQATYGYTF.

For the CDR3, the DNA is TGTGCCTACTTAGCGCGGGACAGACGGACCGGGGAGCTGTTTTTT. It encodes CAYLARDRRTGELFF. The chain uses TRBV30 and TRBJ2-2; D may be TRBD1 (7 bases). Germline V gene data show CDR1 as GTSNPN and CDR2 as SVGIG (reference sequence). The CDR3 is 15 residues long. Trimming pared 7 bases from V and 5 bases from J, leaving 20 bases between.

The chain uses TRBV30 and TRBJ1-5, with 7 bases fitting TRBD1. The junction had 5 bases not matched to a gene; V was cut back by 0 bases and J by 6 bases. CDR3 size: 14 residues. CDR1 GTSNPN and CDR2 SVGIG come from the germline V gene (reference sequence). CDR3 loop: CAWSVQGTGQPQHF. The CDR3 region has the DNA TGTGCCTGGAGTGTACAGGGGACGGGTCAGCCCCAGCATTTT.